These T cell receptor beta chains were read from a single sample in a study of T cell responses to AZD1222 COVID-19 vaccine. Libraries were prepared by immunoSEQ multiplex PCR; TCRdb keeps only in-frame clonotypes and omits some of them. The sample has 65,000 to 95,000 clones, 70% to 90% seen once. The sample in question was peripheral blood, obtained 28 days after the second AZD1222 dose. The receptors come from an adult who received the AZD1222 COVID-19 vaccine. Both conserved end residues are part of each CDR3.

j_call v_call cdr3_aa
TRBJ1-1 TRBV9 CASSPLRGGPEAFF
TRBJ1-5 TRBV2 CASSRQGAGQPQHF
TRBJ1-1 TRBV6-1 CASSEKRNTEAFF
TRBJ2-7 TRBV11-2 CASSERRPPGEQYF
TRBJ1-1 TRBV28 CASSLSGTPNTEAFF
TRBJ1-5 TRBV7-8 CASSADSNNQPQHF
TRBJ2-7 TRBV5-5 CASSIWERDEQYF
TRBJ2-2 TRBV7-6 CASSRDNLYTGELFF
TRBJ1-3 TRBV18 CASSPQYSHSGNTIYF
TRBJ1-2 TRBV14 CASSGTAYGYTF
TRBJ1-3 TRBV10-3 CAIRRGRSGNTIYF
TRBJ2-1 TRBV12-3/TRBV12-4 CASSRGANEQFF
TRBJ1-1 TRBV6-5 CASRTGGATEAFF
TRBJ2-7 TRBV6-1 CASSHDDRVSYEQYF
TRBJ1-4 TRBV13 CASSQGSENEKLFF
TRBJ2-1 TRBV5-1 CASSLGPSGDEQFF
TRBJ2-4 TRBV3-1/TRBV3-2 CASSQGQIQYF
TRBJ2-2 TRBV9 CASSVRLTGELFF
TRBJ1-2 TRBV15 CATSRDWQGYGYTF
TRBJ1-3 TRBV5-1 CASSFSSEGNTIYF
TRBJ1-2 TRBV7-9 CASSYGGRGEGYTF
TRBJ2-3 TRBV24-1 CATSDPWPSGAHTQYF
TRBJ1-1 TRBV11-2 CASSLWDTNEAFF
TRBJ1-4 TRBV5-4 CASSGGPFNEKLFF
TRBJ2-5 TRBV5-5 CASSIGQGQETQYF
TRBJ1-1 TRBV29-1 CSVEVVIGPEAFF
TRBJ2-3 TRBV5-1 CASSPGSNRVNTDTQYF
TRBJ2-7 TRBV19 CASSIGTYEQYF
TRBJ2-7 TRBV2 CASSGYMTGVSYEQYF
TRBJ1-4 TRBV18 CASSGGATNEKLFF
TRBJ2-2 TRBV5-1 CASSLGDRATGELFF
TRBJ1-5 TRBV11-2 CASSSGSPNQPQHF
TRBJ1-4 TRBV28 CASRAFRADATNEKLFF
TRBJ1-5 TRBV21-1 CASTLGVPQHF
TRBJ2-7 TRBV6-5 CASSQGRRYEQYF
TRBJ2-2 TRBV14 CASSQDLPDTGELFF